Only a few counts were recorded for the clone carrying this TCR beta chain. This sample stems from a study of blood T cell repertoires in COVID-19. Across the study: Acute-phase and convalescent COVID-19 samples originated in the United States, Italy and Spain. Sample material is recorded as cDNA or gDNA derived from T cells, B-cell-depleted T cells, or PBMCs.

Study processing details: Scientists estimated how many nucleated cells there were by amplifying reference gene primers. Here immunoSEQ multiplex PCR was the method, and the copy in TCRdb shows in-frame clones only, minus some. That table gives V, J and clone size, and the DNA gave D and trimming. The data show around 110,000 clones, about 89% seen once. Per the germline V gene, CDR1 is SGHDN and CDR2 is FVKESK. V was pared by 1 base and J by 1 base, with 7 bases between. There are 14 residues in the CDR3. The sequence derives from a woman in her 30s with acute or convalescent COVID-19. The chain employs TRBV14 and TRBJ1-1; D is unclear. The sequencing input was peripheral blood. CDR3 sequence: CASSQVSKNTEAFF. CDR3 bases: TGTGCCAGCAGCCAAGTGTCAAAGAACACTGAAGCTTTCTTT. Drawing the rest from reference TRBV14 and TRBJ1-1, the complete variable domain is EAGVTQFPSHSVIEKGQTVTLRCDPISGHDNLYWYRRVMGKEIKFLLHFVKESKQDESGMPNNRFLAERTGGTYSTLKVQPAELEDSGVYFCASSQVSKNTEAFFGQGTRLTVV.